The source of this T cell receptor (beta chain) is a study of T cell responses to AZD1222 COVID-19 vaccine. Losses at the gene ends were 2 bases for V and 4 bases for J; bases not matched to a gene: 12. This CDR3 is 17 amino acids long. Germline V gene sequence: CDR1 SGHVS, CDR2 FQNEAQ. Remarks on this clone: No antigen is known for it.

Study conclusions and caveats: AZD1222 recipients seropositive at baseline numbered only five to seven. Nearly half of unique spike-specific TCRs reportedly avoided B.1.351 and B.1.1.7 mutated regions. Across the whole spike, CD4 TCRs peaked at regions 160-218 and 743-854.

Sequencing used immunoSEQ multiplex PCR; TCRdb keeps in-frame clones, though not all of them. Found here are 150,000 or so clones, about 93% of them singletons; the top ten hold roughly 4.6%. Sequenced here: peripheral blood, sampled on day 0 of AZD1222 vaccination. The TCR comes from an adult in good health. The chain combines TRBV7-8 with TRBJ2-7; 9 nucleotides agree with TRBD1. CDR3 protein: CASSLSPGTGSPYEQYF. The CDR3 bases are TGTGCCAGCAGCTTATCTCCCGGGACAGGGTCTCCATACGAGCAGTACTTC.